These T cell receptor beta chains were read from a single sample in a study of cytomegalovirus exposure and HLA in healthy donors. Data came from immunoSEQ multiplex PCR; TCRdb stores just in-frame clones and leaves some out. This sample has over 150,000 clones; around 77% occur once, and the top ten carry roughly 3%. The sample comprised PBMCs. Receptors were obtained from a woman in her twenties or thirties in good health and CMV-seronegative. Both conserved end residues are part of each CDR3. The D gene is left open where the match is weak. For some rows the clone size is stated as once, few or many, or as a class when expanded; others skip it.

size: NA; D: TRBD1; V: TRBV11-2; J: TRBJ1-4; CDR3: CASSFSAGGRANEKLFF; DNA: TGTGCCAGCAGCTTTTCAGCAGGGGGCAGGGCTAATGAAAAACTGTTTTTT
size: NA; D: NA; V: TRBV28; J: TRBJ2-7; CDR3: CASSFLTGLSSYEQYF; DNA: TGTGCCAGCAGTTTTCTAACAGGGTTGAGCTCCTACGAGCAGTACTTC
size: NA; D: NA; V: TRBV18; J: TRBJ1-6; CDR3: CASSPMTPNNSPLHF; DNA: TGTGCCAGCTCACCCATGACACCTAATAATTCACCCCTCCACTTT
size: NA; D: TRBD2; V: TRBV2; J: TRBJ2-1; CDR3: CASSEGLALNEQFF; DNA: TGTGCCAGCAGTGAGGGACTAGCTTTGAATGAGCAGTTCTTC
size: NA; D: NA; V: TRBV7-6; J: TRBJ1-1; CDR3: CASSFVNTEAFF; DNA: TGTGCCAGCAGCTTCGTGAACACTGAAGCTTTCTTT
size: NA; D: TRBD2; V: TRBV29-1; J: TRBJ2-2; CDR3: CSGASGSSGGELFF; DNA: TGCAGTGGGGCTAGCGGGAGTAGTGGCGGGGAGCTGTTTTTT
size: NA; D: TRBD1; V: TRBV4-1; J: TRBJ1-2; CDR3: CASSQLTGTGYTF; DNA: TGCGCCAGCAGCCAGTTGACAGGGACTGGCTACACCTTC
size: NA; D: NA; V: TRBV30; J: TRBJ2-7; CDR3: CAWSEAYEQYF; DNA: TGTGCCTGGAGTGAAGCTTACGAGCAGTACTTC
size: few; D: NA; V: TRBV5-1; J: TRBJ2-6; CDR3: CASSLFRAGANVLTF; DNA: TGCGCCAGCAGCTTGTTCCGGGCTGGGGCCAACGTCCTGACTTTC
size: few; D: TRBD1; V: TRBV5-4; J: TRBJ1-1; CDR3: CASSLVAGGHTEAFF; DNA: TGTGCCAGCAGCTTGGTCGCAGGGGGGCACACTGAAGCTTTCTTT
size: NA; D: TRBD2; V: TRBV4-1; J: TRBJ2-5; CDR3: CASSQDGTSGGPGETQYF; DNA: TGCGCCAGCAGCCAAGACGGGACTAGCGGAGGGCCGGGGGAGACCCAGTACTTC
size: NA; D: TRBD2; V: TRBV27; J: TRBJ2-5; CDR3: CASSLFLAGTKETQYF; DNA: TGTGCCAGCAGTTTATTTCTAGCGGGGACGAAAGAGACCCAGTACTTC
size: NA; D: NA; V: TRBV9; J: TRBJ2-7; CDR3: CASSPTPLYEQYF; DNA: TGTGCCAGCAGCCCTACCCCCCTCTACGAGCAGTACTTC
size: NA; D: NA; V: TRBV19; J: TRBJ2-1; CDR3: CASSIGVIGTEQFF; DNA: TGTGCCAGTAGTATAGGGGTTATAGGGACAGAGCAGTTCTTC
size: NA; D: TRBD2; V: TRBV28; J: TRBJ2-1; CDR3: CASSFFLLRERPYNEQFF; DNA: TGTGCCAGCAGTTTTTTCCTGTTGCGGGAGAGACCCTACAATGAGCAGTTCTTC
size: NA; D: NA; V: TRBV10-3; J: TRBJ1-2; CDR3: CAISEINRVAGYTF; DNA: TGTGCCATCAGTGAGATAAACAGGGTGGCTGGCTACACCTTC
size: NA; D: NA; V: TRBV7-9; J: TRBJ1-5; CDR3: CASSLDGTPERPQHF; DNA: TGTGCCAGCAGCTTAGACGGGACACCGGAGCGGCCCCAGCATTTT
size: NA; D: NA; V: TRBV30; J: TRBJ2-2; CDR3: CAQNELEAGELFF; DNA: TGTGCCCAAAACGAGCTAGAGGCCGGGGAGCTGTTTTTT
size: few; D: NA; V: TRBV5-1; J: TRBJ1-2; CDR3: CASSLDRQGHGYTF; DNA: TGCGCCAGCAGCTTGGATCGGCAGGGGCATGGCTACACCTTC
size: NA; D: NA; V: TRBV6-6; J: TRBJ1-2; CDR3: CASSYRGGGYTF; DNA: TGTGCCAGCAGTTACCGGGGGGGAGGCTACACCTTC
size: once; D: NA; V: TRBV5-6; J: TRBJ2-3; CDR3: CASSFGDTQYF; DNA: TGTGCCAGCAGCTTCGGGGATACGCAGTATTTT
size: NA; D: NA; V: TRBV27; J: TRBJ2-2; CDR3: CASSLGKNTGELFF; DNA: TGTGCCAGCAGTTTAGGCAAGAACACCGGGGAGCTGTTTTTT
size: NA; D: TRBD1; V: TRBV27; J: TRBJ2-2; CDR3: CASSLRVAGGDRGLPTGELFF; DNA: TGTGCCAGCAGTTTAAGGGTTGCGGGTGGGGACAGGGGGCTCCCCACCGGGGAGCTGTTTTTT
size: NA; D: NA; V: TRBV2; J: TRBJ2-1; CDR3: CASSWTDYNEQFF; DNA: TGTGCCAGCAGTTGGACTGACTACAATGAGCAGTTCTTC
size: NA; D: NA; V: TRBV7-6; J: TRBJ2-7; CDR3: CASSLLAGEQYF; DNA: TGTGCCAGCAGCTTATTGGCGGGGGAGCAGTACTTC
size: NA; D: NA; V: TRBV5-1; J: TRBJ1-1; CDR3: CASSLSTNTEAFF; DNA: TGCGCCAGCAGCTTGTCCACTAACACTGAAGCTTTCTTT
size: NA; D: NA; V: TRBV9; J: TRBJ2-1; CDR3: CASSVDWEQFF; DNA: TGTGCCAGCAGCGTAGACTGGGAGCAGTTCTTC
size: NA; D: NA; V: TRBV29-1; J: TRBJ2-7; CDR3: CSVGTDAYYEQYF; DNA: TGCAGCGTGGGCACAGATGCGTACTACGAGCAGTACTTC
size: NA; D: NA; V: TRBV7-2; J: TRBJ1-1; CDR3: CASRVLPTTANTEAFF; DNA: TGTGCCAGCAGGGTCTTACCGACGACAGCGAACACTGAAGCTTTCTTT
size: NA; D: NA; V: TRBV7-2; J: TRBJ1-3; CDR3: CASGSTGGFGNTIYF; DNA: TGTGCCAGCGGTTCCACGGGGGGCTTCGGAAACACCATATATTTT
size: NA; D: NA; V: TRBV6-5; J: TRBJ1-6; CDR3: CASSQLENSPLHF; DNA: TGTGCCAGCAGCCAATTAGAGAATTCACCCCTCCACTTT
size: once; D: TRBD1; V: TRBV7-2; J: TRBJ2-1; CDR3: CASSFRPGTGLVGEQFF; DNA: TGTGCCAGCAGCTTTCGTCCCGGGACAGGGTTAGTCGGTGAGCAGTTCTTC